Below are 14 T cell receptor beta chains sequenced from a single sample in a study of CD8+ T cells in alopecia areata. The authors extracted RNA and reverse transcribed it into cDNA as the sequencing template. TCRdb's copy holds only in-frame clones and misses some; the assay was immunoSEQ multiplex PCR. Of 160,000 or so clones listed, about 71% are singletons. As to treatment: oral pan-JAK inhibitor, 5-10 mg twice daily. Here the sequenced sample was CD4+ T cells sorted from blood, taken at week 4, from a patient treated with tofacitinib. These receptors all come from a human donor with alopecia areata.

This chain links TRBV18 with TRBJ1-1, with 9 bases matching TRBD1. Germline CDR1 is KGHSH and CDR2 is LQKENI. V lost 3 bases, J lost 1 base, and 15 bases stayed unmatched. The CDR3 extends over 19 amino acids. For the CDR3, the DNA is TGTGCCAGCTCACCTCTACCGGGACAGGGTTCATCGGGGAACACTGAAGCTTTCTTT. It codes for CASSPLPGQGSSGNTEAFF.

The chain couples TRBV11-2 to TRBJ2-2; D might be TRBD1 or TRBD2, each matching 5 bases. Trimming removed 3 bases at V and 6 bases at J, with 8 bases between. Germline V gene sequence: CDR1 SGHAT, CDR2 FQNNGV. The CDR3 spans 13 residues. For the CDR3, the DNA is TGTGCCAGCAGCTTCCGGGGCGCCGGGGAGCTGTTTTTT. As protein: CASSFRGAGELFF.

The chain recombines TRBV2 with TRBJ2-7; possible D gene TRBD1, 6 bases. Germline V CDR1 and CDR2: SNHLY, FYNNEI. V was pared by 6 bases and J by 2 bases, with 14 bases between. CDR3 length: 14 residues. The CDR3 is CASRAGTQTYEQYF. The CDR3 DNA reads TGTGCCAGCAGGGCCGGGACACAGACCTACGAGCAGTACTTC.

The chain carries TRBV6-6 and TRBJ2-1, with 9 bases lining up with TRBD2. Germline lookup yields CDR1 MNHNY and CDR2 SVGAGI (reference sequence). Unmatched junction bases numbered 5, after V lost 3 bases and J lost 2 bases. This CDR3 contains 16 residues. CDR3 sequence reads: CASSYVLAGTYNEQFF. CDR3 in DNA: TGTGCCAGCAGTTATGTTCTAGCGGGGACCTACAATGAGCAGTTCTTC.

V and J are TRBV6-5 and TRBJ2-5, with D maybe TRBD1 (7 bases). The CDR3 is 13 amino acids. Trimming cost V 4 bases and J 8 bases, with 14 bases left between them. CDR1 is MNHEY and CDR2 is SVGAGI in the germline V gene. The DNA for the CDR3 is TGTGCCAGCAGTTCTCTAGGAGGGGGCACCCAGTACTTC. This encodes CASSSLGGGTQYF.

This clone occurred a few times. The chain couples TRBV13 to TRBJ1-2; the D gene is possibly TRBD1 (5 bases). Trimming took off 2 bases at V and 7 bases at J, with 14 bases between the two ends. Germline V gene sequence: CDR1 PRHDT, CDR2 FYEKMQ (reference sequence). This CDR3 contains 14 residues. This CDR3 is CASSLLQGSAGYTF. The CDR3, as DNA: TGTGCCAGCAGCTTACTTCAGGGATCTGCTGGCTACACCTTC.

V gene TRBV5-6 combines with J gene TRBJ1-1; 7 bases map to TRBD1. V gave up 3 bases and J gave up 4 bases; unmatched junction bases: 6. Germline V gene lookup returns CDR1 SGHDT and CDR2 YYEEEE. The CDR3 contains 14 residues. The CDR3 loop reads CASSSRQGLTEAFF. DNA of the CDR3: TGTGCCAGCAGCTCTAGACAGGGACTCACTGAAGCTTTCTTT.

This clone occurred a few times. The rearrangement links TRBV5-1 to TRBJ2-1; D gene ambiguous. V lost 0 bases to trimming and J lost 0 bases, with 4 bases between them. The CDR3 totals 14 residues. Germline values: CDR1 SGHRS, CDR2 YFSETQ. CDR3: CASSLEPSYNEQFF. The CDR3 DNA is TGCGCCAGCAGCTTGGAACCCTCCTACAATGAGCAGTTCTTC.

The V gene is TRBV11-2, the J gene TRBJ1-1; possibly TRBD1 for D (6 bases). The V and J ends lost 5 bases and 4 bases respectively, with 8 bases between them. The CDR3 covers 12 residues. Germline loops: CDR1 SGHAT, CDR2 FQNNGV. The CDR3 sequence: CASSRGGTEAFF. The CDR3 region has the DNA TGTGCCAGCAGCCGAGGGGGCACTGAAGCTTTCTTT. Together with reference TRBV11-2 and TRBJ1-1, the CDR3 gives the full variable domain: EAGVAQSPRYKIIEKRQSVAFWCNPISGHATLYWYQQILGQGPKLLIQFQNNGVVDDSQLPKDRFSAERLKGVDSTLKIQPAKLEDSAVYLCASSRGGTEAFFGQGTRLTVV.

The rearrangement links TRBV6-1 to TRBJ1-6; 8 bases are a match to TRBD1. V was pared by 7 bases and J by 5 bases, with 4 bases of the junction left unmatched. Per germline, CDR1 MNHNS and CDR2 SASEGT. The CDR3 has 14 residues. CDR3 coding DNA: TGTGCCAGCACCTCGACAGGGGATAATTCACCCCTCCACTTT. Amino acids: CASTSTGDNSPLHF.

The CDR3 spells CASSLWEGDQETQYF. CDR3 sequence (DNA): TGCGCCAGCAGCTTATGGGAGGGAGACCAAGAGACCCAGTACTTC. The J gene is TRBJ2-5, the V gene TRBV5-1; TRBD2 aligns across 7 bases. The CDR3 contains 15 residues. The germline V gene has CDR1 SGHRS and CDR2 YFSETQ. Germline trimming cut 2 bases from V and 0 bases from J; bases unmatched to any gene: 4.

The rearrangement links TRBV25-1 to TRBJ2-3, with D perhaps given as TRBD1 or TRBD2 (5 bases each). The CDR3 is made up of 10 amino acids. Germline V gives CDR1 MGHDK, CDR2 SYGVNS. CDR3 region: CEGDADTQYF. The CDR3 nucleotides read TGTGAAGGGGACGCAGATACGCAGTATTTT.

The V gene is TRBV5-4, the J gene TRBJ2-3; D gene unclear. With 2 bases removed from V and 2 bases from J, the gap between germline ends came to 6 bases. Germline V gives CDR1 SGHNT, CDR2 YYREEE (reference sequence). The CDR3 totals 13 residues. The CDR3 DNA is TGTGCCAGCAGCTTCCGTAACACAGATACGCAGTATTTT. Translated: CASSFRNTDTQYF.

The chain has TRBV7-9 and TRBJ1-1; 7 bases map to TRBD1. This CDR3 comprises 14 residues. Germline assignment: CDR1 SEHNR and CDR2 FQNEAQ (reference sequence). V lost 2 bases, J lost 8 bases, and 8 bases stayed unmatched. The CDR3 here is CASSLTDRPGEAFF. CDR3 nucleotide sequence: TGTGCCAGCAGCTTAACGGACAGGCCGGGGGAAGCTTTCTTT.